Sequencing of this T cell receptor (beta chain) was carried out in a study of cytotoxic CD8 clonotypes in ibrutinib-treated CLL. Study context: Response sampling occurred after a median roughly 11 months of treatment (range 6 to 36). Averaging across samples gave about 240,000 productive templates and roughly 100,000 productive rearrangements.

CDR1 and CDR2 (germline): SEHNR, FQNEAQ (reference sequence). V lost 3 bases and J lost 0, with 8 bases in between. The CDR3 loop spans 14 amino acids. Investigators sought sequencing depths of between 1 in 200,000 and 1 in 1 million T cells. Some clones are missing from TCRdb's copy, which holds only in-frame ones; the method was immunoSEQ multiplex PCR. This sample has 330,000 or so clones; about 64% occur once, and the top ten carry about 5.9%. The chain recombines TRBV7-9 with TRBJ1-2; D gene ambiguous. This clonotype was sampled from a human donor with chronic lymphocytic leukemia. Sequenced here: PBMCs, sampled after 36 months of ibrutinib treatment. The CDR3 bases are TGTGCCAGCAGCTTGGCTGGTACTAACTATGGCTACACCTTC. Amino acids: CASSLAGTNYGYTF. Based on the CDR3 plus reference TRBV7-9 and TRBJ1-2, the full variable domain is DTGVSQNPRHKITKRGQNVTFRCDPISEHNRLYWYRQTLGQGPEFLTYFQNEAQLEKSRLLSDRFSAERPKGSFSTLEIQRTEQGDSAMYLCASSLAGTNYGYTFGSGTRLTVV.